Listed below are T cell receptor beta chains from one sample, sequenced in a study of T cell responses to AZD1222 COVID-19 vaccine. Produced via immunoSEQ multiplex PCR; TCRdb's table is partial and in-frame only. The sample has roughly 140,000 clones; roughly nine tenths are singletons. Sequenced here: peripheral blood, sampled 28 days after the second AZD1222 dose. Source of these receptors: an adult who received the AZD1222 COVID-19 vaccine. Each CDR3 is given without its conserved first and last residue.

>TRBV3-1/TRBV3-2|TRBJ2-3
ASSQTGTSALS
>TRBV18|TRBJ2-7
ASSPQPSGRLSYEQY
>TRBV27|TRBJ1-4
ASSLYAGAEIGEKLF
>TRBV9|TRBJ2-1
ASSAQLPSKASGSSYNEQF
>TRBV7-2|TRBJ2-7
ASSSPVDRLSYEQY
>TRBV5-4|TRBJ2-1
ASSTPEGGRGWDEQF
>TRBV15|TRBJ1-2
ATSRERGAIYGYT
>TRBV24-1|TRBJ2-5
ATSDKIGLRETQY
>TRBV5-1|TRBJ1-6
ASRGPYNSPLH
>TRBV6-6|TRBJ2-7
ASSLGTGPSSYEQY
>TRBV3-1/TRBV3-2|TRBJ1-5
ASSQDRKDQPQH
>TRBV2|TRBJ2-7
ASSKMGEQY
>TRBV30|TRBJ2-1
AWSGSLAPGSYNEQF
>TRBV13|TRBJ2-3
ASSSGLAGRTDTQY
>TRBV5-1|TRBJ2-5
ASGRGASEETQY
>TRBV18|TRBJ2-7
ASSPGTAEQY
>TRBV27|TRBJ1-5
ASRKGNQPQH
>TRBV28|TRBJ1-5
ASSPQKRESPQH
>TRBV4-1|TRBJ1-5
ASSQMGGGNQPQH
>TRBV27|TRBJ1-4
ASSRPSGANEKLF
>TRBV19|TRBJ2-1
ASSISSGANNEQF
>TRBV6-2/TRBV6-3|TRBJ1-5
ASSYGGGHGQPQH
>TRBV11-3|TRBJ2-7
ASTRGMYEQY
>TRBV5-6|TRBJ2-7
ASSLGWTSYEQY
>TRBV19|TRBJ2-7
ASSFGTVGTYEQY
>TRBV5-1|TRBJ2-3
ASSLEGLAGSDTQY
>TRBV6-6|TRBJ2-7
ASSYSLTEPYEQY
>TRBV7-2|TRBJ1-1
ASTQRAANTEAF
>TRBV14|TRBJ2-3
ASSQGGLAGSIDTQY
>TRBV10-3|TRBJ2-2
AITGTADTGELF
>TRBV5-1|TRBJ2-1
ASSPGAAGEQF
>TRBV4-1|TRBJ1-3
ASSQVAGLTGNTIY
>TRBV27|TRBJ2-7
ASSFGTGVHEQY
>TRBV19|TRBJ2-3
ASRTGEDTQY
>TRBV5-6|TRBJ2-7
ASSLGEPSLREQY
>TRBV20-1|TRBJ1-1
SASRGDYTEAF
>TRBV23-1|TRBJ2-7
ASSQWDRAPSYEQY
>TRBV18|TRBJ2-7
ASSQSQTSYEQY
>TRBV19|TRBJ2-2
ASGGLVSAGELF
>TRBV12-3/TRBV12-4|TRBJ1-1
ASSFSTGTEAF
>TRBV11-3|TRBJ1-1
ASSRTTGNTEAF
>TRBV6-2/TRBV6-3|TRBJ2-5
ASSYPWQGTEWETQY
>TRBV18|TRBJ1-2
ASSPVGQGSNYGYT
>TRBV12-3/TRBV12-4|TRBJ1-1
ASSLMNTEAF
>TRBV29-1|TRBJ1-2
IINEGGLYGYT
>TRBV6-2/TRBV6-3|TRBJ1-2
ASSYSYGYT